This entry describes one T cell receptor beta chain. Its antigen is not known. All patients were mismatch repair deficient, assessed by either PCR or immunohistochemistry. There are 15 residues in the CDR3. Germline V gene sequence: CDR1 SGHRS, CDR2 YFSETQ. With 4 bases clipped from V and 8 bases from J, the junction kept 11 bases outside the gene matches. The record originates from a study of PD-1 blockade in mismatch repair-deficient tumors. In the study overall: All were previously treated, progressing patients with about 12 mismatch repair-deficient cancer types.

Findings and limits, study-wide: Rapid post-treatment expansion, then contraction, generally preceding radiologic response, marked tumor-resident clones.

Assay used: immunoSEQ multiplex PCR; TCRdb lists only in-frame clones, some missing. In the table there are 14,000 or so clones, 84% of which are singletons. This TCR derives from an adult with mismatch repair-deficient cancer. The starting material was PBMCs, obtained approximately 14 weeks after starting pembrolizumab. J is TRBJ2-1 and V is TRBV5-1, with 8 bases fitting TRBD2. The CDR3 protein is CASSPTSGGGYEQFF. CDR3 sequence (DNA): TGCGCCAGCAGCCCAACTAGCGGAGGGGGGTATGAGCAGTTCTTC. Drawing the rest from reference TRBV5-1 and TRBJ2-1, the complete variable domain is KAGVTQTPRYLIKTRGQQVTLSCSPISGHRSVSWYQQTPGQGLQFLFEYFSETQRNKGNFPGRFSGRQFSNSRSEMNVSTLELGDSALYLCASSPTSGGGYEQFFGPGTRLTVL.